The 25 T cell receptor beta chains below all came from one sample that was sequenced in a study of early T cells in non-severe SARS-CoV-2 infection. TCRdb re-derived calls from the 5' RACE reads in MiXCR, one entry per CDR3 protein. The repertoire consists of 20,000 to 25,000 distinct CDR3 sequences, with 4.5% to 6% occurring once and the leading ten covering roughly 4.3%. Sequencing was carried out using whole blood. The origin of the receptors is an adult who was a healthcare worker with PCR-confirmed SARS-CoV-2 infection or an uninfected control (not recorded which).

The gene calls are TRBV3-1 and TRBJ1-5; no reliable D call. CDR3 length: 14 amino acids. Deletions cut 2 bases from V and 4 bases from J, with 9 bases between. Germline V gives CDR1 LGHDT, CDR2 YNNKEL (reference sequence). CDR3 nucleotides: TGTGCCAGCAGCCAACTAGCCGGGAATCAGCCCCAGCATTTT. Residues: CASSQLAGNQPQHF.

Worth noting for this clonotype: A much larger clone sits a single nucleotide away, making a read error possible. The J gene is TRBJ1-1, the V gene TRBV6-5, with D maybe TRBD1 (5 bases). This CDR3 spans 15 amino acids. Germline CDR1 is MNHEY and CDR2 is SVGAGI. The CDR3 here is CASSYKGVRNPEAFF. Written as DNA, the CDR3 is TGTGCCAGCAGTTATAAAGGGGTCAGGAACCCTGAAGCTTTCTTT.

V is TRBV11-2 and J is TRBJ2-3; the D gene is possibly TRBD1 (6 bases). There are 16 residues in the CDR3. V dropped 0 bases and J dropped 0 bases, with 10 bases sitting between them. Germline loops: CDR1 SGHAT, CDR2 FQNNGV. CDR3 sequence reads: CASSLDHRASTDTQYF. The CDR3 nucleotides are TGTGCCAGCAGCTTAGATCACAGGGCTAGCACAGATACGCAGTATTTT.

This clonotype ranks as medium-sized. The chain joins TRBV20-1 to TRBJ2-1; 7 bases line up with TRBD2. Trimming took 1 base from V and 0 from J; bases not matched to a gene: 3. The length of the CDR3 is 15 residues. Germline lookup yields CDR1 DFQATT and CDR2 SNEGSKA (reference sequence). DNA of the CDR3: TGCAGTGCTAGAGTGGGGGGGAGCTCCTACAATGAGCAGTTCTTC. This gives the protein CSARVGGSSYNEQFF.

This clonotype was counted at least ten times. This chain connects TRBV7-2 to TRBJ1-1, with no clear D. The CDR3 totals 15 residues. V was cut by 1 base and J by 0 bases, with 9 bases left in between. CDR1 is SGHTA, CDR2 FQGNSA, per germline. This CDR3 is CASSLGAAVNTEAFF. CDR3 nucleotide sequence: TGTGCCAGCAGCTTAGGGGCAGCCGTGAACACTGAAGCTTTCTTT.

The V gene is TRBV7-9, the J gene TRBJ1-1, with D uncertain. Germline V gives CDR1 SEHNR, CDR2 FQNEAQ (reference sequence). CDR3 length equals 17 residues. With 3 bases removed from V and 0 bases from J, the gap between germline ends came to 17 bases. The CDR3 is CASSFPEGRGVNTEAFF. The CDR3 DNA reads as TGTGCCAGCAGCTTTCCGGAGGGCCGTGGGGTGAACACTGAAGCTTTCTTT.

The CDR3 nucleotides are TGTGCCAGCAGCCCCCAGACAGGGGGCGTGGGAGATACGCAGTATTTT. Protein: CASSPQTGGVGDTQYF. The genes are TRBV7-6 and TRBJ2-3, with 10 bases matching TRBD1. The CDR3 runs 16 residues. Germline trimming cut 5 bases from V and 5 bases from J; bases unmatched to any gene: 10. The germline V gene has CDR1 SGHVS and CDR2 FNYEAQ.

The table lists this clonotype with many counts. This sequence joins TRBV7-6 and TRBJ2-6, with D possibly being TRBD1 (5 bases). The V end lost 1 base, the J end lost 1 base, and 5 bases lay between the germline ends. Germline V gene lookup returns CDR1 SGHVS and CDR2 FNYEAQ. This CDR3 has 15 residues. CDR3 loop: CASSLDRSGANVLTF. The CDR3 nucleotides are TGTGCCAGCAGCTTAGACAGGTCTGGGGCCAACGTCCTGACTTTC.

This clonotype has ten or more counts. V gene TRBV4-3 combines with J gene TRBJ2-6, with D tentatively TRBD1 (6 bases). V dropped 0 bases and J dropped 2 bases, with 8 bases sitting between them. The CDR3 covers 16 residues. CDR1 is LGHNA, CDR2 YSLEER, per germline. Here the CDR3 reads CASSQDGGTGANVLTF. Written as DNA, the CDR3 is TGCGCCAGCAGCCAAGATGGGGGCACTGGGGCCAACGTCCTGACTTTC.

This clonotype was counted many times. J is TRBJ1-6 and V is TRBV9; D not certain. The CDR3 length is 17 residues. Germline V gene data show CDR1 as SGDLS and CDR2 as YYNGEE. V was pared by 0 bases and J by 0 bases, with 10 bases between. In DNA form, the CDR3 reads TGTGCCAGCAGCGTAGAGCCACGGAGCTCCTATAATTCACCCCTCCACTTT. Translated, it gives CASSVEPRSSYNSPLHF.

The V call is TRBV7-3, the J call TRBJ1-6; D not certain. Per the germline V gene, CDR1 is SGHTA and CDR2 is FQGTGA. V lost 1 base and J 6 bases, leaving 4 bases between the germline ends. This CDR3 is 13 amino acids long. The CDR3: CASSLIGNSPLHF. For the CDR3, the DNA is TGTGCCAGCAGCTTAATCGGTAATTCACCCCTCCACTTT.

In its sample, this clonotype was seen many times. The chain recombines TRBV7-3 with TRBJ1-1; 7 nucleotides agree with TRBD1. Trimming cost V 2 bases and J 6 bases; bases outside gene matches: 3. CDR3 length equals 13 residues. The V gene's germline CDR1 is SGHTA and CDR2 FQGTGA. The CDR3 region has the DNA TGTGCCAGCAGCTTAGGGACAGCCTCTGAAGCTTTCTTT. Translated, it gives CASSLGTASEAFF.

This clonotype occurred many times. The rearrangement joins TRBV2 to TRBJ1-5; D perhaps matches TRBD1 (5 bases). Germline V gene data show CDR1 as SNHLY and CDR2 as FYNNEI. The CDR3 is made up of 15 amino acids. The V gene lost 3 bases and the J gene lost 6 bases, with 15 bases spanning the gap. This chain's CDR3 is CASSERGPEAQPQHF. In DNA, the CDR3 is TGTGCCAGCAGTGAGAGGGGACCCGAGGCTCAGCCCCAGCATTTT.

This clonotype was recorded at least ten times. Written as DNA, the CDR3 is TGTGCCAGCAGCCAGGGTGCCCCCGGCTACACCTTC. As protein: CASSQGAPGYTF. V and J are TRBV3-1 and TRBJ1-2; D call uncertain. V was cut by 3 bases and J by 8 bases, with 10 bases left in between. The CDR3 length is 12 residues. The germline CDR1 and CDR2 sequences are LGHDT and YNNKEL (reference sequence).

This clonotype was detected ten times or more. The chain uses TRBV7-9 and TRBJ2-2; D possibly corresponds to TRBD2 (6 bases). Trimming pared 10 bases from V and 3 bases from J, leaving 15 bases between. Germline V lookup: CDR1 SEHNR, CDR2 FQNEAQ (reference sequence). CDR3 length: 14 residues. The DNA for the CDR3 is TGTGCCAATCAGCGGGCTGCTGACACCGGGGAGCTGTTTTTT. Translating it yields CANQRAADTGELFF.

This clonotype was observed many times. The V and J genes are TRBV5-1 and TRBJ2-2; possibly TRBD1 or TRBD2 for D (5 bases each). The germline CDR1 and CDR2 sequences are SGHRS and YFSETQ. V dropped 4 bases and J dropped 0 bases, with 10 bases sitting between them. This CDR3 has 15 residues. As DNA, the CDR3 is TGCGCCAGCAGCACCGGGACGGCGAACACCGGGGAGCTGTTTTTT. Residues: CASSTGTANTGELFF.

This clonotype showed up many times. The chain joins TRBV7-6 to TRBJ1-4; no definite D call. Germline CDR1 reads SGHVS; CDR2 reads FNYEAQ. V dropped 3 bases and J dropped 7 bases, with 12 bases sitting between them. This CDR3 has 14 amino acids. Written as DNA, the CDR3 is TGTGCCAGCAGCTTCGGGGTGGGGAGTGAAAAACTGTTTTTT. Its protein product is CASSFGVGSEKLFF.

This clonotype came up many times. This rearrangement joins TRBV18 to TRBJ2-6, with 11 bases fitting TRBD1. The CDR3 runs to 17 residues. Germline CDR1 is KGHSH and CDR2 is LQKENI. V trimming: 4 bases; J trimming: 4 bases; junction bases outside the gene matches: 6. CDR3 coding DNA: TGTGCCAGCTCACGAGGACAGGGGGCAGCCGGGGCCAACGTCCTGACTTTC. It specifies CASSRGQGAAGANVLTF.

Only a few counts were recorded for this clonotype. This chain links TRBV5-1 with TRBJ2-7; D is undetermined. V dropped 1 base and J dropped 4 bases, with 12 bases sitting between them. This CDR3 comprises 14 residues. Per the germline V gene, CDR1 is SGHRS and CDR2 is YFSETQ. CDR3 nucleotide sequence: TGCGCCAGCAGCTTGAACAGAATTGGGTACGAGCAGTACTTC. Amino acid sequence: CASSLNRIGYEQYF.

This clonotype is medium-sized within its sample. The chain has TRBV28 and TRBJ2-7; TRBD1 aligns across 7 bases. Germline CDR1 reads MDHEN; CDR2 reads SYDVKM. There are 14 residues in the CDR3. V was clipped by 0 bases and J by 1 base; unmatched bases: 0. The CDR3 region is CASSLWTGSYEQYF. The CDR3 DNA is TGTGCCAGCAGTTTATGGACAGGGTCCTACGAGCAGTACTTC.

This rearrangement joins TRBV6-6 to TRBJ2-3, with D unclear. This CDR3 is 11 amino acids long. Germline V CDR1 and CDR2: MNHNY, SVGAGI (reference sequence). V was shortened by 4 bases and J by 9 bases, with 8 bases between the two germline ends. The CDR3 DNA is TGTGCCAGCAGTTGGGCTGAAACGCAGTATTTT. Protein: CASSWAETQYF.

In its sample, this clonotype was seen many times. The V gene is TRBV20-1, the J gene TRBJ1-6; the match to TRBD1 covers 8 bases. Germline CDR1 is DFQATT and CDR2 is SNEGSKA (reference sequence). Trimming cost V 2 bases and J 7 bases; bases outside gene matches: 7. The length of the CDR3 is 15 residues. CDR3 DNA sequence: TGCAGTGCTAGAAAGACAGGGGTCGACAATTCACCCCTCCACTTT. Its translation: CSARKTGVDNSPLHF.

This clonotype was seen ten or more times. The J gene is TRBJ1-5, the V gene TRBV6-5; 7 nucleotides line up with TRBD1. This CDR3 is 14 amino acids long. The germline V gene has CDR1 MNHEY and CDR2 SVGAGI. After removal of 5 bases from V and 6 bases from J, the junction contained 7 bases not matched to a gene. CDR3 bases: TGTGCCAGCAGTCCCACAGGGGAGGGTCAGCCCCAGCATTTT. It encodes CASSPTGEGQPQHF.

Notes on this clonotype: A read error may be the cause here, since a much bigger clone is one base away. The chain employs TRBV30 and TRBJ1-3, with unresolved D. V lost 0 bases and J lost 0, with 12 bases in between. Per the germline V gene, CDR1 is GTSNPN and CDR2 is SVGIG (reference sequence). This CDR3 region has 16 residues. The CDR3, as DNA: TGTGCCTGGAGTGTACGGCTCGTCGTCTCTGGAAACACCATATATTTT. It is translated as CAWSVRLVVSGNTIYF.

In this sample, this clonotype turned up many times. The chain couples TRBV7-3 to TRBJ2-3, with a weak D call TRBD1 (5 bases). The ends were cut back, 0 bases at V and 2 bases at J, with 9 bases in the middle. This CDR3 has 15 residues. Germline values: CDR1 SGHTA, CDR2 FQGTGA. Here the CDR3 reads CASSLTGQTTDTQYF. CDR3 nucleotides: TGTGCCAGCAGCTTAACGGGGCAGACCACAGATACGCAGTATTTT.